The clone carrying this TCR beta chain has just a few counts. No donor had another autoimmune disease or recent infection within four weeks. These data are taken from a study of type 1 and type 2 diabetes patients. Overall study context: The cohort mixed type 1 diabetes, type 2 diabetes and nondiabetic donors. Across the study, about 20 million paired-end reads were produced.

PCR was run on genomic DNA. The TCR beta CDR3 region was amplified using 30 forward and 13 reverse primers. TCRdb redid the calling of the multiplex PCR reads with MiXCR, one entry per CDR3 protein. The sample has more than 250,000 distinct CDR3 sequences; over 45% are singletons. Germline V gives CDR1 MNHEY, CDR2 SVGAGI. V lost 7 bases to trimming and J lost 2 bases, with 11 bases between them. The CDR3 is 13 residues long. Sequencing used peripheral blood mononuclear cells (PBMCs). This sequence originates from a man younger than 30 with type 2 diabetes. The chain combines TRBV6-5 with TRBJ1-1; no clear D. The CDR3 loop reads CASKAGLNTEAFF. As DNA, the CDR3 is TGTGCCAGCAAGGCGGGCCTTAACACTGAAGCTTTCTTT.